This T cell receptor (beta chain) is drawn from a study of T-cell memory formation after mild COVID-19. This clonotype has ten or more counts. Its antigen is not known. General study results and limits: Chiefly within CM and EM were the contracting CD4+ clones; CD8+ ones were within EMRA. Clones that contracted from day 15 to 85 had balanced CD4/CD8; later expanders were CD4+ biased.

5'RACE with constant-segment primers built TCRalpha and TCRbeta cDNA libraries with UMIs. TCRdb redid the calling of the 5' RACE reads with MiXCR, one entry per CDR3 protein. The sample lists a few hundred thousand distinct CDR3 sequences; roughly 9.4% were seen once. The germline V gene encodes CDR1 LGHNA and CDR2 YNFKEQ. The CDR3 spans 15 residues. The trim removed 4 bases at V and 0 bases at J, leaving 2 bases unmatched. Material for sequencing was PBMCs or a T cell subset sorted from them (not recorded which). The sequence was collected from a man younger than 35 who had mild COVID-19 (a few samples of this study predate the infection). Cell type and time point are not known. The chain couples TRBV4-2 to TRBJ2-1; 8 positions match TRBD2. CDR3 protein: CASSPAGGSYNEQFF. Written as DNA, the CDR3 is TGTGCCAGCAGCCCCGCGGGGGGCTCCTACAATGAGCAGTTCTTC.